This entry lists 12 T cell receptor beta chains sequenced from one sample in a study of cytomegalovirus exposure and HLA in healthy donors. PCR used 60 Vbeta primers and 13 Jbeta primers. Measured with immunoSEQ multiplex PCR; TCRdb has only the in-frame clones, and not every one. Among 80,000 to 95,000 clones listed, under 80% were seen once. The specimen was PBMCs. These receptors originate from a woman aged 25 to 39 in good health and CMV-seronegative.

This clone was picked up a small number of times. DNA of the CDR3: TGCGCCAGCAGCCAAGTCCCGGGAGGGGGCGAGCAGTACTTC. Protein: CASSQVPGGGEQYF. The gene calls are TRBV4-3 and TRBJ2-7, with TRBD2 identical over 8 bases. Trimming removed 1 base from V and 6 bases from J; junction bases left unmatched: 5. The CDR3 is 14 residues long. CDR1 and CDR2 (germline): LGHNA, YSLEER.

The gene calls are TRBV5-1 and TRBJ2-3; 9 nucleotides line up with TRBD2. The V and J ends lost 0 bases and 0 bases, in that order; junction bases with no gene match: 2. The CDR3 is made up of 16 amino acids. Germline V lookup: CDR1 SGHRS, CDR2 YFSETQ. DNA for the CDR3: TGCGCCAGCAGCTTGGCTCTAGCGGGGAGCACAGATACGCAGTATTTT. As protein: CASSLALAGSTDTQYF. The full variable domain, in which reference TRBV5-1 and TRBJ2-3 provide the parts outside the CDR3, is KAGVTQTPRYLIKTRGQQVTLSCSPISGHRSVSWYQQTPGQGLQFLFEYFSETQRNKGNFPGRFSGRQFSNSRSEMNVSTLELGDSALYLCASSLALAGSTDTQYFGPGTRLTVL.

This rearrangement joins TRBV5-1 to TRBJ1-1; 7 nucleotides align to TRBD1. This CDR3 region has 15 residues. From germline, CDR1 is SGHRS and CDR2 YFSETQ. J lost 1 base, V lost 4 bases, and 7 bases had no gene match. Here the CDR3 DNA reads TGCGCCAGCAGCCGTTTACAGGGGACGAACACTGAAGCTTTCTTT. This sequence encodes CASSRLQGTNTEAFF.

The chain has TRBV2 and TRBJ2-7, with D tentatively TRBD1 (6 bases). The CDR3 runs to 13 residues. Trimming cost V 8 bases and J 0 bases, with 11 bases left between them. Looked up from germline, CDR1 is SNHLY and CDR2 is FYNNEI. The CDR3 DNA reads TGTGCCAGCCAGGGACACTACTCCTACGAGCAGTACTTC. Amino acids: CASQGHYSYEQYF.

There are a few counts of this clone. The rearrangement joins TRBV5-1 to TRBJ2-5; D call uncertain. CDR3 length: 14 residues. CDR1 is SGHRS, CDR2 YFSETQ, per germline. The V end was cut by 2 bases, the J end by 2 bases, with 10 bases between. The DNA of the CDR3 is TGCGCCAGCAGCTTTCTAGAAGGACAAGAGACCCAGTACTTC. It is translated as CASSFLEGQETQYF.

This clone was seen more than once but under ten times. The chain carries TRBV15 and TRBJ1-2, with 9 bases that match TRBD1. This CDR3 has 15 residues. Losses at the gene ends were 4 bases for V and 6 bases for J; bases not matched to a gene: 9. Germline V CDR1 and CDR2: LNHNV, YYDKDF (reference sequence). CDR3 DNA: TGTGCCACCAGCAATAAAAAAACAGGGGGCGATGGCTACACCTTC. Protein product: CATSNKKTGGDGYTF.

The rearrangement links TRBV7-9 to TRBJ2-5; 8 nucleotides match TRBD2. Germline trimming cut 6 bases from V and 5 bases from J; bases unmatched to any gene: 17. Germline loops: CDR1 SEHNR, CDR2 FQNEAQ (reference sequence). There are 17 residues in the CDR3. The CDR3 here is CASSLHPTGGPGETQYF. The CDR3 region has the DNA TGTGCCAGCAGTCTCCATCCAACGGGAGGGCCGGGGGAGACCCAGTACTTC. The complete variable domain, with remaining parts taken from reference TRBV7-9 and TRBJ2-5, reads DTGVSQNPRHKITKRGQNVTFRCDPISEHNRLYWYRQTLGQGPEFLTYFQNEAQLEKSRLLSDRFSAERPKGSFSTLEIQRTEQGDSAMYLCASSLHPTGGPGETQYFGPGTRLLVL.

V is TRBV7-9 and J is TRBJ1-2, with D unclear. The CDR3 loop spans 13 amino acids. From germline, CDR1 is SEHNR and CDR2 FQNEAQ (reference sequence). With 5 bases removed from V and 7 bases from J, the gap between germline ends came to 14 bases. CDR3 nucleotides: TGTGCCAGCAGCCAAGGCCCCGTAGCTGGCTACACCTTC. It yields the protein CASSQGPVAGYTF.

V gene TRBV28 combines with J gene TRBJ2-7, with D unresolved. Germline lookup yields CDR1 MDHEN and CDR2 SYDVKM. The germline V and J ends were trimmed by 4 bases and 4 bases, with 5 bases remaining between them. The CDR3 has 11 amino acids. The CDR3 DNA sequence: TGTGCCAGCAGTTCCAGTTACGAGCAGTACTTC. Its translation: CASSSSYEQYF.

The genes are TRBV27 and TRBJ2-1; 11 bases map to TRBD1. Unmatched junction bases numbered 4, after V lost 6 bases and J lost 6 bases. The germline V gene encodes CDR1 MNHEY and CDR2 SMNVEV (reference sequence). This CDR3 region has 14 residues. CDR3 sequence: CASSTGTGGNEQFF. In DNA form, the CDR3 reads TGTGCCAGCAGCACCGGGACAGGGGGCAATGAGCAGTTCTTC.

This sequence joins TRBV12-5 and TRBJ2-3, with D tentatively TRBD2 (5 bases). The CDR3 contains 14 residues. V dropped 4 bases and J dropped 4 bases, with 12 bases sitting between them. Per germline, CDR1 LGHNT and CDR2 FRNRAP. The CDR3 here is CASGSEVRADTQYF. In DNA, the CDR3 is TGTGCTAGTGGTTCAGAGGTGAGGGCAGATACGCAGTATTTT.

The chain uses TRBV5-6 and TRBJ2-5, with 15 bases identical to TRBD2. This CDR3 spans 17 amino acids. Trimming removed 4 bases from V and 5 bases from J; junction bases left unmatched: 9. CDR1 SGHDT and CDR2 YYEEEE come from the germline V gene. This chain's CDR3 is CASSPPGLAGGSETQYF. CDR3 sequence (DNA): TGTGCCAGCAGCCCCCCCGGACTAGCGGGGGGGTCTGAGACCCAGTACTTC.